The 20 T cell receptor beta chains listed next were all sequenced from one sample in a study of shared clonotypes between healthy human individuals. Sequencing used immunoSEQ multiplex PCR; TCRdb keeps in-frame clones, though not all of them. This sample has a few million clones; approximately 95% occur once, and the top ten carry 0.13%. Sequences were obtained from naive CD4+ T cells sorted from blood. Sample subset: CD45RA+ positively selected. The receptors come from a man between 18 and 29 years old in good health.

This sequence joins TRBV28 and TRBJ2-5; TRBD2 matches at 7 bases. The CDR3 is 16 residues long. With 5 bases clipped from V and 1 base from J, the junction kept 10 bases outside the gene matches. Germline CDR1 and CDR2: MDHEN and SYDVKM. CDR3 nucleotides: TGTGCCAGCAGTCCAAGTGGTAGCGGGTCCCAAGAGACCCAGTACTTC. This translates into CASSPSGSGSQETQYF.

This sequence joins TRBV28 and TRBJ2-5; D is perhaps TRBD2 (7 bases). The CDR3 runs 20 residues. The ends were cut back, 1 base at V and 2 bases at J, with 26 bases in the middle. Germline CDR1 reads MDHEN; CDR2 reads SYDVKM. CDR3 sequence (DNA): TGTGCCAGCAGTTTATCCTCATACCCCCTAGGAGGGGGGGCTCAAGAGACCCAGTACTTC. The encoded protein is CASSLSSYPLGGGAQETQYF.

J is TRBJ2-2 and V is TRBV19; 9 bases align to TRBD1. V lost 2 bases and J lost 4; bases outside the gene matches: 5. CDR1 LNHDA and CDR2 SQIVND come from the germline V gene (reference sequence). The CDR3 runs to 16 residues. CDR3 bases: TGTGCCAGTAGTATAAGACAGGGGGGAGTCACCGGGGAGCTGTTTTTT. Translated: CASSIRQGGVTGELFF.

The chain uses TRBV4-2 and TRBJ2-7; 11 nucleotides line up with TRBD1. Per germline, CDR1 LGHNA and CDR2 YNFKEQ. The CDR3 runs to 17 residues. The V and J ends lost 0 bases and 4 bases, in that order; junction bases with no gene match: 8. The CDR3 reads CASSQDFIGQGAYEQYF. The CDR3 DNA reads TGTGCCAGCAGCCAAGATTTCATTGGACAGGGGGCTTACGAGCAGTACTTC.

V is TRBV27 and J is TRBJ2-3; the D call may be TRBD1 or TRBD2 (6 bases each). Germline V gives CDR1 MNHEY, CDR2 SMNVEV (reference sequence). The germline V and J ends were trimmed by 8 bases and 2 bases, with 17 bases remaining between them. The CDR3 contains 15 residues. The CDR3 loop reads CASAGGRRVTDTQYF. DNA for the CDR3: TGTGCCAGCGCCGGGGGCCGCCGGGTCACAGATACGCAGTATTTT.

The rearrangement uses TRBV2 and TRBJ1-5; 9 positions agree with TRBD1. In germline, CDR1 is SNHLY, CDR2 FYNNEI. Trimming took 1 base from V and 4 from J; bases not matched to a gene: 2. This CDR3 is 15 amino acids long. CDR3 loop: CASSEGGQGNQPQHF. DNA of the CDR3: TGTGCCAGCAGTGAAGGGGGACAGGGTAATCAGCCCCAGCATTTT.

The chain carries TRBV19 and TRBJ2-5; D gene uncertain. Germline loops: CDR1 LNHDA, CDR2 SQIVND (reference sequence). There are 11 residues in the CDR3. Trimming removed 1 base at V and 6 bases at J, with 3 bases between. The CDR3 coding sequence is TGTGCCAGTAGTATAGGCCAGACCCAGTACTTC. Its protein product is CASSIGQTQYF.

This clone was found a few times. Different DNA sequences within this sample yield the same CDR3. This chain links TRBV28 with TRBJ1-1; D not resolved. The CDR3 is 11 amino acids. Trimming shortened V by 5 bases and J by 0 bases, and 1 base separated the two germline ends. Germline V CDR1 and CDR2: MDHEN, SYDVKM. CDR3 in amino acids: CASSMNTEAFF. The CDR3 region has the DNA TGTGCCAGCAGTATGAACACTGAAGCTTTCTTT.

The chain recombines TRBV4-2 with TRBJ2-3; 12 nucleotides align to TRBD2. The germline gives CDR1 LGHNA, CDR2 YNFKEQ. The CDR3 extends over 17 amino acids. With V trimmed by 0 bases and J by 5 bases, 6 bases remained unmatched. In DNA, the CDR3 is TGTGCCAGCAGCCAAGAGCTAGCGGGGGGGCCCGAAGATACGCAGTATTTT. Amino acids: CASSQELAGGPEDTQYF.

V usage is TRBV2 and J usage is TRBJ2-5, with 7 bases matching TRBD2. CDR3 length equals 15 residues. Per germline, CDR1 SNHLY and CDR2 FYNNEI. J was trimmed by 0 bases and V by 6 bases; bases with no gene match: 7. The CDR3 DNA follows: TGTGCCAGCAGCTCTGGCGGGAGATACCAAGAGACCCAGTACTTC. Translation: CASSSGGRYQETQYF.

The CDR3 protein is CASSPLSGSYEQYF. CDR3 coding DNA: TGTGCCAGCAGCCCCCTAAGCGGGAGCTACGAGCAGTACTTC. The chain joins TRBV11-2 to TRBJ2-7, with 8 bases identical to TRBD2. Unmatched junction bases numbered 6, after V lost 5 bases and J lost 3 bases. CDR1 and CDR2 from the germline V gene are SGHAT and FQNNGV. The length of the CDR3 is 14 residues. The whole variable domain, remainder taken from reference TRBV11-2 and TRBJ2-7, is EAGVAQSPRYKIIEKRQSVAFWCNPISGHATLYWYQQILGQGPKLLIQFQNNGVVDDSQLPKDRFSAERLKGVDSTLKIQPAKLEDSAVYLCASSPLSGSYEQYFGPGTRLTVT.

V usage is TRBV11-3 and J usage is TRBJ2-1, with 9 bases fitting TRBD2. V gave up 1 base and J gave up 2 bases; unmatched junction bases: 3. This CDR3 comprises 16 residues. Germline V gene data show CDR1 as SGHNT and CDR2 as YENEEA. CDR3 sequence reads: CASSLGLAGTYNEQFF. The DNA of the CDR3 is TGTGCCAGCAGCTTAGGTCTAGCGGGGACCTACAATGAGCAGTTCTTC.

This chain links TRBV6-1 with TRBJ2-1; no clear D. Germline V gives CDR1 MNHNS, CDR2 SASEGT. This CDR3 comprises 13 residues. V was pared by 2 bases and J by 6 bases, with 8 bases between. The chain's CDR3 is CASSERPGNEQFF. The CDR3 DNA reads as TGTGCCAGCAGTGAAAGGCCAGGCAATGAGCAGTTCTTC.

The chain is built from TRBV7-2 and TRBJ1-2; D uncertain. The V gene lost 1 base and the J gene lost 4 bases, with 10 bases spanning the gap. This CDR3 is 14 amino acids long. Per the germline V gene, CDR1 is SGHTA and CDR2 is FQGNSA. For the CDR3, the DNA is TGTGCCAGCAGCTTAGTACAGAGAAGCTATGGCTACACCTTC. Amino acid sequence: CASSLVQRSYGYTF.

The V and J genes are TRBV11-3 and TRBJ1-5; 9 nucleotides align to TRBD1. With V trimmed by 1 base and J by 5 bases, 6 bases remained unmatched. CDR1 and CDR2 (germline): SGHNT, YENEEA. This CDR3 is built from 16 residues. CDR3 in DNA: TGTGCCAGCAGCTTAGTTGGGACAGGGTTTTATCAGCCCCAGCATTTT. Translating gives CASSLVGTGFYQPQHF.

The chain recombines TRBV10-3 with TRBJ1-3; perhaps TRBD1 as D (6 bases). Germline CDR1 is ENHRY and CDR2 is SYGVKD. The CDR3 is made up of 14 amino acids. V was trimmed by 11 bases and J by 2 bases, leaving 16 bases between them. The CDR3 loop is CAAHPGGTGNTIYF. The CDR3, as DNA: TGTGCCGCGCACCCCGGGGGCACTGGAAACACCATATATTTT.

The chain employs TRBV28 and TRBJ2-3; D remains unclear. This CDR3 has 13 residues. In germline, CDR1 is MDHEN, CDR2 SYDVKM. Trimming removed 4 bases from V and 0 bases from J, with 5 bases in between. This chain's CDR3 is CASSWASTDTQYF. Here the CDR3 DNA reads TGTGCCAGCAGTTGGGCTAGCACAGATACGCAGTATTTT.

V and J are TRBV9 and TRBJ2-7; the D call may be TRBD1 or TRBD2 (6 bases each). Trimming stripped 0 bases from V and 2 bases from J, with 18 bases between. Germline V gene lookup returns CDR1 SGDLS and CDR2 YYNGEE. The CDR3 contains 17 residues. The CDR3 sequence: CASSVAWGALLTYEQYF. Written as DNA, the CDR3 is TGTGCCAGCAGCGTAGCTTGGGGGGCCCTCCTAACCTACGAGCAGTACTTC.

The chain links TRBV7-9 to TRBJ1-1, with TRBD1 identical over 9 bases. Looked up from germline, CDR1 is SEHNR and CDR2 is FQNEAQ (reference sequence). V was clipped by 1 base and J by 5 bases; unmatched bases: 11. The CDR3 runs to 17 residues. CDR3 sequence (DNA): TGTGCCAGCAGCTTAGATCCTCCGGGACAGGGATTTACTGAAGCTTTCTTT. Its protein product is CASSLDPPGQGFTEAFF.

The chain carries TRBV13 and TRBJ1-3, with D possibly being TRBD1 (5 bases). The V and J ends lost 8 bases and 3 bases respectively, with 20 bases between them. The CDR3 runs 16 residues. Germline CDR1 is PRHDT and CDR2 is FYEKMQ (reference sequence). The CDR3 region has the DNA TGTGCCAGCCACCGAAAGGGGTGGTTGAGTGGAAACACCATATATTTT. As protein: CASHRKGWLSGNTIYF.